The 22 T cell receptor beta chains given below trace back to one sample, sequenced in a study of blood T cell repertoires in COVID-19. Profiling relied on immunoSEQ multiplex PCR, and the TCRdb table lists in-frame clones only, not all of them. This sample carries around 100,000 clones, 82% of them seen once, and the ten largest clones take around 4.8%. Sequencing was done on a sample of peripheral blood. The receptor set was obtained from a man in his fifties or sixties with acute or convalescent COVID-19.

The CDR3 DNA is TGCGCCAGCAGCGACACCAACTACGAGCAGTACTTC. Protein product: CASSDTNYEQYF. The chain combines TRBV5-1 with TRBJ2-7; D remains ambiguous. Trimming pared 4 bases from V and 3 bases from J, leaving 8 bases between. This CDR3 comprises 12 residues. Germline loops: CDR1 SGHRS, CDR2 YFSETQ.

This chain uses TRBV5-8 with TRBJ1-6; no reliable D call. Germline V gene lookup returns CDR1 SGHTS and CDR2 YDEGEE. V shed 0 bases and J shed 9 bases, with 7 bases lying between them. The CDR3 length is 13 residues. CDR3 sequence: CASSLDLFSPLHF. The CDR3 coding sequence is TGTGCCAGCAGCTTGGACTTATTTTCACCCCTCCACTTT.

This clone was observed a few times. CDR3 in DNA: TGTGCCAGCAGCTTACAAGGACTAGCGGGGGCCTTCAATGAGCAGTTCTTC. This codes for CASSLQGLAGAFNEQFF. The rearrangement joins TRBV7-2 to TRBJ2-1; 13 nucleotides line up with TRBD2. The V gene end was trimmed by 2 bases and the J gene end by 6 bases; junction bases not matched to a gene: 7. This CDR3 region has 17 residues. Per the germline V gene, CDR1 is SGHTA and CDR2 is FQGNSA.

The chain combines TRBV4-1 with TRBJ1-1, with D possibly TRBD1 on 6 matching bases. Germline-derived CDR1 and CDR2 are MGHRA and YSYEKL. The CDR3 runs to 15 residues. V was clipped by 5 bases and J by 1 base, with 14 bases between them. CDR3 residues: CASSLSQGRNTEAFF. The DNA of the CDR3 is TGCGCCAGCAGCTTAAGCCAGGGGCGGAACACTGAAGCTTTCTTT.

The chain's CDR3 is CASSPFDAGGTEAFF. Written as DNA, the CDR3 is TGTGCCAGCTCACCATTTGATGCGGGAGGAACTGAAGCTTTCTTT. The rearrangement joins TRBV18 to TRBJ1-1; the D is unclear. Trimming took off 2 bases at V and 5 bases at J, with 15 bases between the two ends. From germline, CDR1 is KGHSH and CDR2 LQKENI. The CDR3 has 15 amino acids.

This chain joins TRBV28 and TRBJ1-2; D is ambiguous. Germline V lookup: CDR1 MDHEN, CDR2 SYDVKM. V was trimmed by 7 bases and J by 0 bases, leaving 9 bases between them. The CDR3 loop spans 13 amino acids. Here the CDR3 reads CASTFGTNYGYTF. Written as DNA, the CDR3 is TGTGCCAGCACTTTCGGGACTAACTATGGCTACACCTTC.

This clone has a single count. The V call is TRBV19, the J call TRBJ1-5, with 11 bases matching TRBD1. The germline gives CDR1 LNHDA, CDR2 SQIVND (reference sequence). CDR3 length: 15 residues. The junction had 7 bases not matched to a gene; V was cut back by 6 bases and J by 6 bases. CDR3 protein: CASRDRGQSSQPQHF. In nucleotides, the CDR3 is TGTGCCAGTAGGGACAGGGGGCAATCAAGTCAGCCCCAGCATTTT.

The chain combines TRBV6-2 or TRBV6-3 with TRBJ1-1; TRBD1 matches 7 bases. Germline V gene data show CDR1 as MNHEY and CDR2 as SVGEGT. V shed 5 bases and J 4 bases; nucleotides not matched to a gene: 4. The CDR3 sequence is 13 residues long. In nucleotides, the CDR3 is TGTGCCAGCAGTGGACAGGTTGGCACTGAAGCTTTCTTT. It encodes CASSGQVGTEAFF.

V and J are TRBV30 and TRBJ2-5; D remains ambiguous. Between the trimmed V and J ends, which lost 2 bases and 2 bases, there was a span of 6 bases. Germline V gene data show CDR1 as GTSNPN and CDR2 as SVGIG (reference sequence). The CDR3 is 12 amino acids. This CDR3 is CAWSLTQETQYF. The CDR3 DNA reads as TGTGCCTGGAGTCTAACGCAAGAGACCCAGTACTTC.

This rearrangement joins TRBV20-1 to TRBJ1-6; D may be TRBD1 (5 bases). This CDR3 has 11 amino acids. Germline V gene data show CDR1 as DFQATT and CDR2 as SNEGSKA (reference sequence). The CDR3 loop is CSGGVRPPLHF. In DNA form, the CDR3 reads TGCAGCGGGGGGGTGCGGCCACCCCTCCACTTT.

This clone has more than one count but fewer than ten. The CDR3 spells CASSFKRQGGHTDTQYF. CDR3 sequence (DNA): TGTGCCAGCAGCTTCAAGAGACAGGGGGGGCATACAGATACGCAGTATTTT. The chain uses TRBV11-3 and TRBJ2-3, with 9 bases aligning to TRBD1. V trimming: 3 bases; J trimming: 3 bases; junction bases outside the gene matches: 10. Germline loops: CDR1 SGHNT, CDR2 YENEEA. CDR3 length: 17 residues.

This clone was counted once. This chain connects TRBV2 to TRBJ2-5; a weak D match, TRBD2 (6 bases). The germline V gene encodes CDR1 SNHLY and CDR2 FYNNEI. The CDR3 runs to 13 residues. Trimming left V 7 bases short and J 5 bases short, with 14 bases between. The CDR3: CASIRRVAETQYF. The CDR3 DNA is TGTGCCAGCATTAGGAGGGTGGCGGAGACCCAGTACTTC.

The V and J genes are TRBV19 and TRBJ2-1; 9 bases map to TRBD2. The J segment lost 4 bases and the V segment lost 5 bases, leaving 9 bases of the junction unmatched. This CDR3 is 16 amino acids long. Germline CDR1 LNHDA, CDR2 SQIVND (reference sequence). The CDR3 DNA sequence: TGTGCCAGTAGTTTCAGACTAGCGGAGGGATACAATGAGCAGTTCTTC. Protein product: CASSFRLAEGYNEQFF.

This clone was observed a single time. This chain connects TRBV7-5 to TRBJ2-5; the D call in the table, TRBD2, was not verified against the DNA. TRBV7-5 is noted as a pseudogene. The CDR3 extends over 15 amino acids. The CDR3 protein is CARSLVRLAQETQYF. CDR3 DNA: TGTGCCAGAAGCTTAGTTCGTCTAGCGCAAGAGACCCAGTACTTC.

Of note for this clone: Other DNA sequences from this sample encode an identical CDR3 as well. The chain recombines TRBV29-1 with TRBJ1-5; 8 bases are a match to TRBD1. This CDR3 comprises 12 residues. Germline loops: CDR1 SQVTM, CDR2 ANQGSEA. Losses at the gene ends were 5 bases for V and 5 bases for J; bases not matched to a gene: 2. The CDR3 loop reads CSVSDRDQPQHF. As DNA, the CDR3 is TGCAGCGTTTCGGACAGGGATCAGCCCCAGCATTTT.

The genes are TRBV5-1 and TRBJ2-2, with a tentative D call TRBD1 (6 bases). The CDR3 runs 17 residues. The V end lost 0 bases, the J end lost 5 bases, and 17 bases lay between the germline ends. Germline-derived CDR1 and CDR2 are SGHRS and YFSETQ. The CDR3 reads CASSLAGHVRETGELFF. The CDR3 DNA is TGCGCCAGCAGCTTGGCGGGACACGTCCGTGAGACCGGGGAGCTGTTTTTT.

The chain couples TRBV29-1 to TRBJ1-2; 9 bases map to TRBD1. CDR3 length: 13 residues. Germline values: CDR1 SQVTM, CDR2 ANQGSEA. V shed 5 bases and J 3 bases; nucleotides not matched to a gene: 4. The CDR3 region has the DNA TGCAGCGTTAGGACAGGGGTGGACTATGGCTACACCTTC. Translation: CSVRTGVDYGYTF.

The chain links TRBV19 to TRBJ2-1; TRBD1 is a possible D gene (6 bases). Between the trimmed V and J ends, which lost 8 bases and 1 base, there was a span of 18 bases. The CDR3 is 16 residues long. From germline, CDR1 is LNHDA and CDR2 SQIVND (reference sequence). CDR3 amino acids: CASLPRLGASYNEQFF. For the CDR3, the DNA is TGTGCCAGTCTACCTAGGTTGGGGGCTTCCTACAATGAGCAGTTCTTC. Drawing the rest from reference TRBV19 and TRBJ2-1, the complete variable domain is DGGITQSPKYLFRKEGQNVTLSCEQNLNHDAMYWYRQDPGQGLRLIYYSQIVNDFQKGDIAEGYSVSREKKESFPLTVTSAQKNPTAFYLCASLPRLGASYNEQFFGPGTRLTVL.

The gene calls are TRBV18 and TRBJ1-3, with unresolved D. V lost 1 base and J lost 4, with 8 bases in between. Germline V CDR1 and CDR2: KGHSH, LQKENI. This CDR3 comprises 14 residues. The CDR3 DNA follows: TGTGCCAGCTCACCACGGGAGGGAGGAAACACCATATATTTT. Its protein product is CASSPREGGNTIYF. Based on the CDR3 plus reference TRBV18 and TRBJ1-3, the full variable domain is NAGVMQNPRHLVRRRGQEARLRCSPMKGHSHVYWYRQLPEEGLKFMVYLQKENIIDESGMPKERFSAEFPKEGPSILRIQQVVRGDSAAYFCASSPREGGNTIYFGEGSWLTVV.

The chain combines TRBV3-1 (or the pseudogene TRBV3-2) with TRBJ2-4; 14 nucleotides align to TRBD2. Trimming took 4 bases from V and 16 from J; bases not matched to a gene: 9. Germline V CDR1 and CDR2: LGHDT, YNNKEL (reference sequence). The CDR3 covers 14 residues. The CDR3 is CASSPGLAGARGYF. CDR3 bases: TGTGCCAGCAGCCCGGGACTAGCGGGGGCCAGGGGTTACTTC.

This chain links TRBV5-1 with TRBJ1-1; 7 bases map to TRBD1. The CDR3 length is 14 residues. V trimming: 2 bases; J trimming: 0 bases; junction bases outside the gene matches: 1. Germline V CDR1 and CDR2: SGHRS, YFSETQ. CDR3 sequence (DNA): TGCGCCAGCAGCTTAGGGGGCATGAACACTGAAGCTTTCTTT. Translation gives CASSLGGMNTEAFF.

The chain joins TRBV5-1 to TRBJ2-3; 8 nucleotides align to TRBD2. The CDR3 extends over 14 amino acids. Germline-derived CDR1 and CDR2 are SGHRS and YFSETQ. The J segment lost 6 bases and the V segment lost 0 bases, leaving 3 bases of the junction unmatched. The CDR3 is CASSLESGSDTQYF. The CDR3, as DNA: TGCGCCAGCAGCTTGGAAAGCGGGAGTGATACGCAGTATTTT.